The sequence of this T cell receptor beta chain was determined in a study of cytomegalovirus exposure and HLA in healthy donors. PCR used 60 Vbeta primers and 13 Jbeta primers. The data were produced by immunoSEQ multiplex PCR, yet TCRdb's version contains in-frame clones alone and is incomplete. This repertoire shows about 220,000 clones, around four fifths found once; its top ten account for roughly 0.71%. This CDR3 contains 14 residues. The germline V gene has CDR1 MNHNS and CDR2 SASEGT. After removal of 6 bases from V and 7 bases from J, the junction contained 8 bases not matched to a gene. This chain joins TRBV6-1 and TRBJ1-1; 10 positions agree with TRBD1. The sequence was collected from a boy younger than 10 in good health and CMV-seronegative. The sequencing input was PBMCs. In nucleotides, the CDR3 is TGTGCCAGCAGGGCCAGAGGGACAGGGGTTGAAGCTTTCTTT. It specifies CASRARGTGVEAFF.